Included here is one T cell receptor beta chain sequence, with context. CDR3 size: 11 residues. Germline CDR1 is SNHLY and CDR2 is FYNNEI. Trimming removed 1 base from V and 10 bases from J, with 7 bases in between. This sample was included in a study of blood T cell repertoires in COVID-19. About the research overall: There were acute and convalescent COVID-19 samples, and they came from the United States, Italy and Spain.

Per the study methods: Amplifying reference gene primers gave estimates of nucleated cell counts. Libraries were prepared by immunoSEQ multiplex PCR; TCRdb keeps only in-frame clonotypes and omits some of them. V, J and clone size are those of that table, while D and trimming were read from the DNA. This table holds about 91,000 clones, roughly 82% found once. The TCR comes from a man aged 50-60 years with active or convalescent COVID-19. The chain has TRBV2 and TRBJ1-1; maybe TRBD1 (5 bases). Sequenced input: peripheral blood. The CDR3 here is CASSEEGVAFF. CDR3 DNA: TGTGCCAGCAGTGAAGAAGGGGTAGCTTTCTTT.